The 24 T cell receptor beta chains below were found in one sample sequenced in a study of control samples from healthy donors and cancer patients. Repertoires were generated with immunoSEQ multiplex PCR, while TCRdb's copy carries only in-frame clones and drops some. In the table there are 65,000 to 85,000 clones, roughly 90% of which are singletons. Material for sequencing was PBMCs. These receptors all come from a woman aged 45-65 years with colorectal cancer.

To note about this clone: Since no conserved phenylalanine or tryptophan closes the CDR3, a read error is the likely cause. The chain recombines TRBV5-1 with TRBJ1-1; D perhaps matches TRBD1 (6 bases). V lost 4 bases to trimming and J lost 3 bases, with 16 bases between them. The germline V gene encodes CDR1 SGHRS and CDR2 YFSETQ. The length of the CDR3 is 15 residues. The CDR3 sequence is CASSAHTGIDTEAFL. The CDR3 coding sequence is TGCGCCAGCAGCGCCCACACAGGGATCGACACTGAAGCTTTCCTT.

A word on this clone: A read error may produce the germline difference seen at one junction end. The chain combines TRBV12-5 with TRBJ2-5; D is unclear. The CDR3 covers 12 residues. Germline V gene sequence: CDR1 LGHNT, CDR2 FRNRAP. The CDR3 sequence: CASGLVWGTQYF. CDR3 sequence (DNA): TGTGCTAGCGGTTTGGTATGGGGGACCCAGTACTTC.

V usage is TRBV4-3 and J usage is TRBJ2-3; D not certain. Germline V lookup: CDR1 LGHNA, CDR2 YSLEER. The CDR3 spans 15 residues. Trimming removed 4 bases from V and 1 base from J, with 12 bases in between. The CDR3 DNA follows: TGCGCCAGCAGCCTCTCTACCCTCGGCACAGATACGCAGTATTTT. As protein: CASSLSTLGTDTQYF.

This clone was seen only once. The chain is built from TRBV29-1 and TRBJ1-6; the match to TRBD1 covers 7 bases. CDR1 and CDR2 from the germline V gene are SQVTM and ANQGSEA. The CDR3 consists of 13 residues. V gave up 4 bases and J gave up 7 bases; unmatched junction bases: 4. DNA for the CDR3: TGCAGCGTTGGGGACAGACAAAATTCACCCCTCCACTTT. This codes for CSVGDRQNSPLHF.

The chain recombines TRBV2 with TRBJ1-1, with D perhaps TRBD1 (6 bases). V was clipped by 7 bases and J by 6 bases, with 15 bases between them. The germline CDR1 and CDR2 sequences are SNHLY and FYNNEI. The CDR3 covers 13 residues. CDR3 protein: CASTKGGVAEAFF. The DNA of the CDR3 is TGTGCCAGCACTAAAGGGGGGGTTGCTGAAGCTTTCTTT.

The gene calls are TRBV5-1 and TRBJ1-1; perhaps TRBD1 as D (6 bases). The CDR3 loop spans 15 amino acids. Trimming left V 0 bases short and J 3 bases short, with 12 bases between. Per germline, CDR1 SGHRS and CDR2 YFSETQ. CDR3: CASSLGRGIDTEAFF. The CDR3 coding sequence is TGCGCCAGCAGCTTGGGGAGGGGGATAGACACTGAAGCTTTCTTT.

The V call is TRBV6-5, the J call TRBJ1-6; D is uncertain. The CDR3 sequence is 14 residues long. CDR1 and CDR2 from the germline V gene are MNHEY and SVGAGI. Trimming took 0 bases from V and 7 from J, leaving 7 bases between them. CDR3 residues: CASSYSVGNSPLHF. The CDR3, as DNA: TGTGCCAGCAGTTACTCTGTCGGAAATTCACCCCTCCACTTT.

The CDR3 region has the DNA TGTGCCAGCAGTTTAGCCAGACAGAATGGCTACACCTTC. Protein sequence: CASSLARQNGYTF. This chain links TRBV12-3 or TRBV12-4 with TRBJ1-2; the D gene is possibly TRBD1 (5 bases). V was shortened by 0 bases and J by 6 bases, with 8 bases between the two germline ends. The CDR3 is 13 amino acids.

V is TRBV6-1 and J is TRBJ2-3; 9 bases are a match to TRBD1. The trim removed 0 bases at V and 5 bases at J, leaving 3 bases unmatched. CDR1 and CDR2 from the germline V gene are MNHNS and SASEGT. CDR3 length: 15 amino acids. CDR3 DNA sequence: TGTGCCAGCAGTGAAGCACAGGGGGCCGGAGATACGCAGTATTTT. It translates to CASSEAQGAGDTQYF.

In this sample, this clone turned up a few times. The chain links TRBV29-1 to TRBJ2-1, with 7 bases fitting TRBD2. The CDR3 contains 11 residues. Germline V gene sequence: CDR1 SQVTM, CDR2 ANQGSEA. With V trimmed by 8 bases and J by 9 bases, 7 bases remained unmatched. The CDR3 DNA follows: TGCAGCTCTGGGAGGGGCTCTGAGCAGTTCTTC. Protein sequence: CSSGRGSEQFF.

The V and J genes are TRBV7-8 and TRBJ1-6; D may be TRBD1 (6 bases). Germline V lookup: CDR1 SGHVS, CDR2 FQNEAQ. CDR3 length: 15 residues. With 5 bases removed from V and 4 bases from J, the gap between germline ends came to 12 bases. The CDR3 spells CASSHRVGYNSPLHF. In DNA form, the CDR3 reads TGTGCCAGCAGCCACAGGGTGGGATATAATTCACCCCTCCACTTT. The full variable domain, with the rest looked up from reference TRBV7-8 and TRBJ1-6, is GAGVSQSPRYKVAKRGQDVALRCDPISGHVSLFWYQQALGQGPEFLTYFQNEAQLDKSGLPSDRFFAERPEGSVSTLKIQRTQQEDSAVYLCASSHRVGYNSPLHFGNGTRLTVT.

This clone was picked up one time. The rearrangement joins TRBV5-1 to TRBJ1-5; 7 bases align to TRBD1. The J segment lost 2 bases and the V segment lost 4 bases, leaving 6 bases of the junction unmatched. Per the germline V gene, CDR1 is SGHRS and CDR2 is YFSETQ. The length of the CDR3 is 15 residues. CDR3 sequence (DNA): TGCGCCAGCAGCCCCCAGGGGGTGGGCAATCAGCCCCAGCATTTT. This codes for CASSPQGVGNQPQHF.

Concerning this clone: Other DNA variants within this sample encode the same CDR3. The rearrangement joins TRBV18 to TRBJ2-3; tentatively, D is TRBD2 (6 bases). From germline, CDR1 is KGHSH and CDR2 LQKENI. CDR3 length equals 15 residues. The ends were cut back, 5 bases at V and 0 bases at J, with 12 bases in the middle. For the CDR3, the DNA is TGTGCCAGCTCAGGAACGGAGGGGAGCACAGATACGCAGTATTTT. Its translation is CASSGTEGSTDTQYF.

V and J are TRBV6-4 and TRBJ2-2, with TRBD1 matching over 9 bases. The V gene end was trimmed by 6 bases and the J gene end by 5 bases; junction bases not matched to a gene: 7. CDR1 is MRHNA, CDR2 SNTAGT, per germline. The CDR3 is 15 residues long. The DNA for the CDR3 is TGTGCCAGCAGGCCCGGGACAGGGAATACCGGGGAGCTGTTTTTT. It encodes CASRPGTGNTGELFF.

This chain links TRBV30 with TRBJ1-6; D is unresolved. The length of the CDR3 is 14 residues. Germline CDR1 is GTSNPN and CDR2 is SVGIG (reference sequence). V gave up 4 bases and J gave up 8 bases, with 15 bases separating them. This chain's CDR3 is CAWMTKRVDSPLHF. DNA of the CDR3: TGTGCCTGGATGACGAAAAGAGTGGATTCACCCCTCCACTTT. Looking up the rest from reference TRBV30 and TRBJ1-6 gives the full variable domain: SQTIHQWPATLVQPVGSPLSLECTVEGTSNPNLYWYRQAAGRGLQLLFYSVGIGQISSEVPQNLSASRPQDRQFILSSKKLLLSDSGFYLCAWMTKRVDSPLHFGNGTRLTVT.

The genes are TRBV7-2 and TRBJ1-6, with D perhaps TRBD1 (6 bases). This CDR3 contains 16 residues. CDR1 and CDR2 from the germline V gene are SGHTA and FQGNSA. V lost 3 bases to trimming and J lost 7 bases, with 16 bases between them. DNA of the CDR3: TGTGCCAGCAGCTTCTCCGGGACATCAGAAAATTCACCCCTCCACTTT. Its translation: CASSFSGTSENSPLHF. The full variable domain, its missing parts supplied by reference TRBV7-2 and TRBJ1-6, is GAGVSQSPSNKVTEKGKDVELRCDPISGHTALYWYRQSLGQGLEFLIYFQGNSAPDKSGLPSDRFSAERTGGSVSTLTIQRTQQEDSAVYLCASSFSGTSENSPLHFGNGTRLTVT.

The chain uses TRBV30 and TRBJ2-7; no firm D call. There are 11 residues in the CDR3. Germline loops: CDR1 GTSNPN, CDR2 SVGIG (reference sequence). V was cut by 0 bases and J by 5 bases, with 5 bases left in between. The CDR3 DNA follows: TGTGCCTGGAGTGTAGGGAACGAGCAGTACGTC. As protein: CAWSVGNEQYV.

The chain uses TRBV28 and TRBJ1-6; no reliable D call. This CDR3 is built from 16 residues. The germline gives CDR1 MDHEN, CDR2 SYDVKM. Trimming took off 4 bases at V and 6 bases at J, with 16 bases between the two ends. In nucleotides, the CDR3 is TGTGCCAGCAGTTCTCGAGGCAGCAAGGTTAATTCACCCCTCCACTTT. Protein sequence: CASSSRGSKVNSPLHF.

This chain links TRBV7-2 with TRBJ1-2; TRBD1 is a possible D gene (6 bases). CDR3 size: 12 residues. Trimming pared 3 bases from V and 7 bases from J, leaving 9 bases between. Germline values: CDR1 SGHTA, CDR2 FQGNSA. For the CDR3, the DNA is TGTGCCAGCAGCTTGGGGGCTTTTGGCTACACCTTC. It is translated as CASSLGAFGYTF.

The rearrangement joins TRBV28 to TRBJ2-5, with 9 positions matching TRBD2. Germline V CDR1 and CDR2: MDHEN, SYDVKM. This CDR3 has 20 residues. V shed 4 bases, J shed 0 bases, and the junction held 18 bases outside the gene matches. CDR3 loop: CASSSRRAPAGGPYQETQYF. The CDR3 bases are TGTGCCAGCAGTTCACGGAGGGCTCCAGCGGGGGGACCCTACCAAGAGACCCAGTACTTC.

The chain is built from TRBV5-5 and TRBJ2-4; a possible D gene is TRBD1 (5 bases). Trimming took 4 bases from V and 1 from J, leaving 15 bases between them. CDR1 SGHKS and CDR2 YYEKEE come from the germline V gene (reference sequence). The length of the CDR3 is 16 residues. The DNA for the CDR3 is TGTGCCAGCAGCAGTCAGGGATTCGGGGCCAAAAACATTCAGTACTTC. As protein: CASSSQGFGAKNIQYF.

This clone was counted a single time. V and J are TRBV12-3 or TRBV12-4 and TRBJ2-5; D remains ambiguous. Between the trimmed V and J ends, which lost 7 bases and 5 bases, there was a span of 11 bases. The CDR3 contains 12 residues. The chain's CDR3 is CASKRAYETQYF. The CDR3 nucleotides are TGTGCCAGCAAACGGGCATATGAGACCCAGTACTTC.

This chain links TRBV5-1 with TRBJ2-2; D is unclear. Deletions cut 6 bases from V and 3 bases from J, with 15 bases between. This CDR3 comprises 15 residues. Germline V lookup: CDR1 SGHRS, CDR2 YFSETQ. CDR3 in DNA: TGCGCCAGCACCCCGGAGTATTTGGACACCGGGGAGCTGTTTTTT. It encodes CASTPEYLDTGELFF. Based on the CDR3 plus reference TRBV5-1 and TRBJ2-2, the full variable domain is KAGVTQTPRYLIKTRGQQVTLSCSPISGHRSVSWYQQTPGQGLQFLFEYFSETQRNKGNFPGRFSGRQFSNSRSEMNVSTLELGDSALYLCASTPEYLDTGELFFGEGSRLTVL.

This chain links TRBV28 with TRBJ1-6, with 7 bases matching TRBD1. Trimming cost V 7 bases and J 5 bases; bases outside gene matches: 8. Germline V gives CDR1 MDHEN, CDR2 SYDVKM. The CDR3 has 15 amino acids. CDR3 amino acids: CASTLADRNNSPLHF. The CDR3, as DNA: TGTGCCAGCACTTTGGCGGACAGGAATAATTCACCCCTCCACTTT.